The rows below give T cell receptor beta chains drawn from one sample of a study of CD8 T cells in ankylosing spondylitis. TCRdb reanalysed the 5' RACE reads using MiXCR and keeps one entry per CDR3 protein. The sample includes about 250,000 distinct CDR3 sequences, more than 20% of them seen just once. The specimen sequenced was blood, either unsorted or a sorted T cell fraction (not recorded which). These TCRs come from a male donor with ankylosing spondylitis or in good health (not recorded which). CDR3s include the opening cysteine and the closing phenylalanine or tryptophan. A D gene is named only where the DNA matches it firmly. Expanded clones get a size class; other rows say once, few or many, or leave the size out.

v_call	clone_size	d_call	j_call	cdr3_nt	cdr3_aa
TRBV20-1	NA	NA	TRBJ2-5	TGCAGTGCTAGGCGGGGGCCCCTACAAGAGACCCAGTACTTC	CSARRGPLQETQYF
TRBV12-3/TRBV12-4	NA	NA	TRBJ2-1	TGTGCCAGCTCTCAAGGGAACTACAATGAGCAGTTCTTC	CASSQGNYNEQFF
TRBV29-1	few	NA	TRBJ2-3	TGCAGCGTTGGGGGGGACAGTGCCCGTGATACGCAGTATTTT	CSVGGDSARDTQYF
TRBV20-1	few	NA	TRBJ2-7	TGCAGTGCTCAGAAAGGGGCGGGGAGCTACGAGCAGTACTTC	CSAQKGAGSYEQYF
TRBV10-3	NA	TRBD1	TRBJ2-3	TGTGCCAGTACCTACAGGGGACGGACAGATACGCAGTATTTT	CASTYRGRTDTQYF
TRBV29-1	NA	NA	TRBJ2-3	TGCAGCCAAACCGGGGGAAGCACAGATACGCAGTATTTT	CSQTGGSTDTQYF
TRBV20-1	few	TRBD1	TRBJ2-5	TGCAGTGCTAGAGATCCAGGACAGGGCCAAGAGACCCAGTACTTC	CSARDPGQGQETQYF
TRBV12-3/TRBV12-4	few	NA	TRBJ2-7	TGTGCCAGCAGTTTAGCGCTTCGGGGCGAGCAGTACTTC	CASSLALRGEQYF
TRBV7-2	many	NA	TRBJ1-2	TGTGCCAGCAGCTTAATCGCTGGGCAGCCCTATGGCTACACCTTC	CASSLIAGQPYGYTF
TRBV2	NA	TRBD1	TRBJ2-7	TGTGCCAGCAGTGATGGTCATCGGACAGGGGGTGTCTCCGAGCAGTACTTC	CASSDGHRTGGVSEQYF
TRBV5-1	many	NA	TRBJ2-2	TGCGCCAGGATCCCGACGGAAGCTTGCACCGGGGAGCTGTTTTTT	CARIPTEACTGELFF
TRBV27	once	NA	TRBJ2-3	TGTGCCAGCAGATCCACCACAACTAGAGATACGCAGTATTTT	CASRSTTTRDTQYF
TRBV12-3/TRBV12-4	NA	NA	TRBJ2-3	TGTGCCAGCAGTTCCCTCGGTGTCAAGGGCACAGATACGCAGTATTTT	CASSSLGVKGTDTQYF
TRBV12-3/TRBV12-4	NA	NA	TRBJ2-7	TGTGCCAGCAGTCCCCGGACGGCCACCTACGAGCAGTACTTC	CASSPRTATYEQYF
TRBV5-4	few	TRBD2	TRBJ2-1	TGTGCCAGCAGCTTGGGGGTAGCGGGGGGGTACAATGAGCAGTTCTTC	CASSLGVAGGYNEQFF
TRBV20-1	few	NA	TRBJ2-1	TGCAGTGCTAGAGAGTTTGGACTAATCCACTCCTACAATGAGCAGTTCTTC	CSAREFGLIHSYNEQFF
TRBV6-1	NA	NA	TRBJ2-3	TGTCCCAGCAGTGAATCCCGTACAGATACGCAGTATTTT	CPSSESRTDTQYF
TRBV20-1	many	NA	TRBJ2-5	TGCAGTGCTAGTCTACCGGGGAGAATGGAGACCCAGTACTTC	CSASLPGRMETQYF
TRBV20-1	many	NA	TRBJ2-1	TGCAGTGCTAGAGAGGAGGGCAGTTGGGATGAGCAGTTCTTC	CSAREEGSWDEQFF
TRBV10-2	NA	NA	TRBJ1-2	TGCGCCAGCAGTGGCGTCAGGATCACTTATGGCTACACCTTC	CASSGVRITYGYTF
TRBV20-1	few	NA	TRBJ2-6	TGCAGTGCTAGAGAATGGATTGGGGCCAACGTCCTGACTTTC	CSAREWIGANVLTF
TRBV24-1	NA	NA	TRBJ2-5	TGTGCCACCAGTGACGCAACCACAAGTCTGGAGACCCAGTACTTC	CATSDATTSLETQYF
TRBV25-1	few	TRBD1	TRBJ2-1	TGTGCCAGCAGTGAGGGGGGGACAGGGGGCTCTGAGCAGTTCTTC	CASSEGGTGGSEQFF
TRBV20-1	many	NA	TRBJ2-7	TGCAGTGCTGGCCCGCCGACAGGAGAAGAGCAGTACTTC	CSAGPPTGEEQYF
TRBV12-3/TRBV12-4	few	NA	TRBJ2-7	TGTGCCAGCACCTCCGGGACCTCCTACGAGCAGTACTTC	CASTSGTSYEQYF
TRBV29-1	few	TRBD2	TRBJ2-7	TGCAGCGTCCAAGCGGGGGGCCTCTACGAGCAGTACTTC	CSVQAGGLYEQYF
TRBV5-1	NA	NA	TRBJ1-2	TGCGCCAGCAGCTTGGCAGGGTTTGGCTACACCTTC	CASSLAGFGYTF
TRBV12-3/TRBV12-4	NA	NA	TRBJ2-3	TGTGCCAGCAGTTTTGAGGTTACGCAGTATTTT	CASSFEVTQYF
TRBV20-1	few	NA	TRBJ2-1	TGCAGTGCACGAGCTGGGGGGCCGGGGGACGAGCAGTTCTTC	CSARAGGPGDEQFF
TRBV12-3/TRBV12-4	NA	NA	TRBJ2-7	TGTGCCAGCAGTTTAGACCACAGCGCCTACGAGCAGTACTTC	CASSLDHSAYEQYF
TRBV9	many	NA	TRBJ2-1	TGTGCCAGCAGCGTTTCCGGGGCTGACTACAATGAGCAGTTCTTC	CASSVSGADYNEQFF
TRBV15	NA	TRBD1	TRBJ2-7	TGTGCCACCAGCAGAGATTTAGACAGGGGTTACGAGCAGTACTTC	CATSRDLDRGYEQYF